This T cell receptor (beta chain) appears in the sequencing data of a study of blood T cell repertoires in COVID-19. Study background: COVID-19 samples, acute and convalescent, were from the United States, Italy and Spain. Sources were T cells, B-cell-depleted T cells, or PBMCs; the material itself was cDNA or gDNA.

In germline, CDR1 is LGHNA, CDR2 YNFKEQ. Trimming removed 6 bases from V and 7 bases from J; junction bases left unmatched: 10. This CDR3 is built from 17 residues. As handled by the study authors: Amplification from reference gene primers served as the basis for estimated nucleated cell counts. TCRdb's table, derived via immunoSEQ multiplex PCR, lists solely in-frame clones and lacks some. From that table come the V and J calls and clone size; the DNA was used to work out D and trimming. This sample yields approximately 280,000 clones, of which 80% to 90% are seen a single time; approximately 4.2% belongs to the top ten.

The sample taken for sequencing was peripheral blood. The chain employs TRBV4-2 and TRBJ2-2, with 14 positions matching TRBD2. The TCR sequence derives from a man aged 40-50 years with acute or convalescent COVID-19. CDR3: CASSPRLAGGPGGELFF. As DNA, the CDR3 is TGTGCCAGCAGTCCGAGACTAGCGGGGGGGCCTGGCGGGGAGCTGTTTTTT.